This T cell receptor beta chain was profiled in a study of liver allograft versus peripheral blood T cells. Turning to the study itself: The authors compared T cell receptor repertoires in transplanted livers with recipients' peripheral blood repertoires. Whole-study findings and limits: There were reportedly differences between T cell receptor repertoires inside liver allografts and those in peripheral blood.

The germline V gene encodes CDR1 MDHEN and CDR2 SYDVKM. The ends were cut back, 6 bases at V and 4 bases at J, with 15 bases in the middle. The length of the CDR3 is 14 residues. This clonotype showed up many times. Its antigen is not identified. Each CDR3 protein gets one entry after TCRdb re-called the reads with MiXCR. The table lists about 5,300 distinct CDR3 sequences, 15% to 20% of them singletons. The chain has TRBV28 and TRBJ1-2; no definite D call. This clonotype was obtained from a human patient who had a liver transplant. Part of the T cell pool may stem from the graft donor. CDR3 protein: CASRQIGGSYGYTF. CDR3 sequence (DNA): TGTGCCAGCAGACAGATTGGAGGGAGCTATGGCTACACCTTC.